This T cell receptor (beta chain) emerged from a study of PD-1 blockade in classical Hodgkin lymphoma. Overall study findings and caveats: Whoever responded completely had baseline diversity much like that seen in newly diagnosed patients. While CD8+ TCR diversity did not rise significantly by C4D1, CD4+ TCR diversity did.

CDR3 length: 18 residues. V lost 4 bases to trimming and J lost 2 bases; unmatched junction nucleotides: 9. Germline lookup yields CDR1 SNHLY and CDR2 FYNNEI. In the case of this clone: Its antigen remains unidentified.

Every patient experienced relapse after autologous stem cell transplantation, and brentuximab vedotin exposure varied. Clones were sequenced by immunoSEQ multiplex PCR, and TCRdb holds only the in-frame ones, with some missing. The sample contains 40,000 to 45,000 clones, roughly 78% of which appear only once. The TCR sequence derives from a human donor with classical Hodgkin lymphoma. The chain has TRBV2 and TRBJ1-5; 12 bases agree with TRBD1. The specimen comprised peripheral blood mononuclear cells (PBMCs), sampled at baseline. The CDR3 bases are TGTGCCAGCAGTGGACAAAGGGACAGGGGGCTACGCAATCAGCCCCAGCATTTT. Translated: CASSGQRDRGLRNQPQHF.